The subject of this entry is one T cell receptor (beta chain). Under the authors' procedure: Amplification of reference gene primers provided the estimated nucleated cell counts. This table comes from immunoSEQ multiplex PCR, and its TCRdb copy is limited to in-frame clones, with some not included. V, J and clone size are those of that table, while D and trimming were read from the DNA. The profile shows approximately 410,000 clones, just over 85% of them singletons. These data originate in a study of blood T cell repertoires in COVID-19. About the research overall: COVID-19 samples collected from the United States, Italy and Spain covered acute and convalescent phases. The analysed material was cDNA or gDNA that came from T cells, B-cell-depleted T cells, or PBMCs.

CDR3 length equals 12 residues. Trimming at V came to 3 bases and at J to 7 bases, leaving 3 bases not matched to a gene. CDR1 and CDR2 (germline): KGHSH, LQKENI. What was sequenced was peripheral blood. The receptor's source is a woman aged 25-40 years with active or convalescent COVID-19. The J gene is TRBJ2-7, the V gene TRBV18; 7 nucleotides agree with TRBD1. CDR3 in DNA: TGTGCCAGCTCACCCAGACAGGGAGAGCAGTACTTC. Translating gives CASSPRQGEQYF.